The 11 T cell receptor beta chains listed next were all sequenced from one sample in a study of breast tumors, draining lymph nodes, adjacent tissues. Using its own MiXCR run on the multiplex PCR reads, TCRdb lists one record per CDR3 protein. The top ten clones hold 3.8% of a sample with some 170,000 distinct CDR3 sequences, approximately 30% of them seen once. Breast cancer patients provided tissue from their axillary draining lymph nodes. The material sequenced was axillary lymph node tissue. These receptors originate from a female donor with breast cancer. Some clones in this sample may be carry-over from other donors' samples.

This clonotype was picked up many times. The rearrangement joins TRBV24-1 to TRBJ2-1; D not certain. The CDR3 consists of 12 residues. From germline, CDR1 is KGHDR and CDR2 SFDVKD. V lost 5 bases, J lost 8 bases, and 9 bases lay in between. The CDR3 here is CATSGTIYEQFF. CDR3 bases: TGTGCCACCAGTGGCACTATCTATGAGCAGTTCTTC.

A note on this clonotype: Since no conserved phenylalanine or tryptophan closes the CDR3, a read error is the likely cause. The V call is TRBV7-2, the J call TRBJ2-7; the D is unclear. Germline V gives CDR1 SGHTA, CDR2 FQGNSA. The CDR3 is made up of 15 amino acids. Written as DNA, the CDR3 is TGTGTCAGCAGCTCCTATGCGACCGACTCCTACGAGCAGTACCTC. The encoded protein is CVSSSYATDSYEQYL.

As concerns this clonotype: The CDR3 does not end in the conserved phenylalanine or tryptophan, so this is likely a read error. The chain links TRBV7-3 to TRBJ2-2, with a tentative D call TRBD2 (6 bases). Trimming pared 5 bases from V and 7 bases from J, leaving 14 bases between. The germline gives CDR1 SGHTA, CDR2 FQGTGA. The CDR3 sequence is 14 residues long. The CDR3 reads CASSLLPGDGELFL. The CDR3 region has the DNA TGTGCCAGCAGCCTCCTGCCGGGGGACGGGGAGCTGTTTCTT.

CDR3: CASSLGVSAGGGYTF. Here the CDR3 DNA reads TGTGCCAGCAGCTTAGGAGTCAGTGCGGGGGGCGGCTACACCTTC. V and J are TRBV11-2 and TRBJ1-2; D might be TRBD1 (6 bases). V was clipped by 1 base and J by 8 bases, with 17 bases between them. The CDR3 extends over 15 amino acids. Germline CDR1 SGHAT, CDR2 FQNNGV.

This clonotype was seen a single time. V and J are TRBV11-3 and TRBJ2-7; TRBD1 aligns across 7 bases. Germline trimming cut 0 bases from V and 4 bases from J; bases unmatched to any gene: 3. The CDR3 contains 14 residues. From germline, CDR1 is SGHNT and CDR2 YENEEA. CDR3 bases: TGTGCCAGCAGCTTAGATTACAGGGGATACGAGCAGTACTTC. It specifies CASSLDYRGYEQYF. Variable domain in full (rest from reference TRBV11-3 and TRBJ2-7): EAGVVQSPRYKIIEKKQPVAFWCNPISGHNTLYWYLQNLGQGPELLIRYENEEAVDDSQLPKDRFSAERLKGVDSTLKIQPAELGDSAVYLCASSLDYRGYEQYFGPGTRLTVT.

The V gene is TRBV28, the J gene TRBJ1-2; TRBD1 is a possible D gene (5 bases). The germline CDR1 and CDR2 sequences are MDHEN and SYDVKM. The CDR3 totals 13 residues. Trimming pared 7 bases from V and 8 bases from J, leaving 17 bases between. The CDR3: CASNRSETRGYTF. CDR3 bases: TGTGCCAGCAACAGGTCGGAGACAAGAGGCTACACCTTC.

The chain links TRBV5-8 to TRBJ2-7; D remains unclear. CDR3 size: 16 residues. V lost 0 bases and J lost 6, with 19 bases in between. Germline V gene lookup returns CDR1 SGHTS and CDR2 YDEGEE. The CDR3 DNA sequence: TGTGCCAGCAGCTTGGTCGGAAGCCACCACGTAGGCGAGCAGTACTTC. Its protein product is CASSLVGSHHVGEQYF.

The table lists this clonotype with many counts. This rearrangement joins TRBV30 to TRBJ2-7; D not resolved. The length of the CDR3 is 14 residues. V was cut by 1 base and J by 4 bases, with 14 bases left in between. Germline CDR1 is GTSNPN and CDR2 is SVGIG (reference sequence). This CDR3 is CAWSAHPGPYEQYF. The DNA of the CDR3 is TGTGCCTGGAGTGCACACCCTGGTCCGTACGAGCAGTACTTC.

The chain combines TRBV5-5 with TRBJ1-3, with D unclear. Trimming pared 4 bases from V and 2 bases from J, leaving 13 bases between. The germline V gene encodes CDR1 SGHKS and CDR2 YYEKEE (reference sequence). The CDR3 sequence is 15 residues long. This CDR3 is CASSLTGPPGNTIYF. CDR3 sequence (DNA): TGTGCCAGCAGCCTGACGGGCCCCCCTGGAAACACCATATATTTT.

At least ten counts were recorded for this clonotype. The CDR3 loop is CAIKGVEGNTIYF. CDR3 DNA: TGTGCCATCAAAGGGGTAGAGGGCAACACCATATATTTT. V usage is TRBV10-3 and J usage is TRBJ1-3; weak D call: TRBD1 (5 bases). This CDR3 is built from 13 residues. Trimming stripped 7 bases from V and 7 bases from J, with 14 bases between. CDR1 is ENHRY, CDR2 SYGVKD, per germline.

The chain is built from TRBV24-1 and TRBJ2-7; D possibly uses TRBD1 or TRBD2 (5 bases each). V gave up 1 base and J gave up 5 bases, with 8 bases separating them. Germline V lookup: CDR1 KGHDR, CDR2 SFDVKD. The CDR3 covers 13 residues. The CDR3, as DNA: TGTGCCACCAGTGATTTCGGGGCGGACGAGCAGTACTTC. Its protein product is CATSDFGADEQYF.